These T cell receptor beta chains were read from a single sample in a study of blood T cells in healthy people across ages. MiXCR was run by TCRdb on the 5' RACE reads, yielding one entry per CDR3 protein. This sample has 550,000 to 750,000 distinct CDR3 sequences; around 21% occur once, and the top ten carry 3.5% to 4%. The sample consisted of blood. The receptors derive from a man aged 70-80 years in good health. Each CDR3 is given with its conserved first and last residue. The order of the fields is V gene, clone size, J gene, CDR3 protein. Clone sizes are given selectively: once, few, many, or a class where the clone is expanded.

>TRBV3-1|few|TRBJ1-1
CASHPGQGNTEAFF
>TRBV18|few|TRBJ2-7
CASSPRAGQGASYEQYF
>TRBV20-1|few|TRBJ1-5
CSARTGVDQPQHF
>TRBV20-1|few|TRBJ2-3
CSASGLAGAITDTQYF
>TRBV29-1|.|TRBJ1-3
CSARTGSSGNTIYF
>TRBV12-3/TRBV12-4|.|TRBJ1-4
CASSASKVEKLFF
>TRBV2|few|TRBJ2-2
CASSEAPHYTGELFF
>TRBV25-1|.|TRBJ1-3
CASSTVGSGNTIYF
>TRBV3-1|.|TRBJ2-5
CASSSRSANGETQYF
>TRBV20-1|.|TRBJ2-5
CSASLAGRETQYF
>TRBV20-1|.|TRBJ1-5
CSAHPGQVNQPQHF
>TRBV20-1|.|.
CSAPSGDRGSYEQYF
>TRBV10-3|.|.
CAISVEGLAGGNEQFF
>TRBV20-1|.|TRBJ2-5
CSAPWTGTSETQYF
>TRBV28|.|TRBJ2-2
CASSLLGGQGANTGELLF
>TRBV7-2|.|TRBJ2-4
CASSLTYWTGLNIQYF
>TRBV20-1|few|TRBJ2-1
CSAREGVNSYNEQFF
>TRBV11-2|.|TRBJ2-7
CASSPQAPFLQSSYEQYF
>TRBV20-1|once|TRBJ2-1
CSAEHSSYNEQFF
>TRBV14|few|TRBJ1-6
CASSQGFRDYSSYNSPLHF
>TRBV30|.|TRBJ2-7
CAWGTTSYEQYF
>TRBV29-1|.|TRBJ2-7
CSVVSGSSYEQYF
>TRBV7-9|many|TRBJ2-3
CASSFPDTQYF
>TRBV20-1|few|TRBJ2-5
CSATTGGEETQYF
>TRBV5-1|few|TRBJ2-2
CASSLGGLAGAGGELFF
>TRBV10-3|.|TRBJ2-5
CAIKTPGETQYF
>TRBV5-1|.|TRBJ1-3
CASSLSSVSTGNTIYF
>TRBV20-1|.|TRBJ2-7
CSALGASGRPPTYEQYF
>TRBV14|many|TRBJ2-1
CASSQDLGWYNEQFF
>TRBV15|.|TRBJ2-3
CATSRRPLLTSTDTQYF
>TRBV20-1|.|TRBJ2-3
CSALRERGGADTQYF
>TRBV12-3/TRBV12-4|.|.
CASMDRVSDEQFF
>TRBV3-1|.|TRBJ2-2
CASSDPGINTGELFF
>TRBV5-1|.|TRBJ1-1
CASTLQGWDTEAFF
>TRBV3-1|.|TRBJ2-1
CASSQELLAGRNEQFF
>TRBV7-9|.|.
CASSLDYRGQYEQYF
>TRBV7-9|.|TRBJ1-2
CASSLEVKNYGYTF
>TRBV5-1|few|TRBJ1-5
CASSLEGGGLGQPQHF
>TRBV7-2|many|.
CASSSRTGRNNYEQYF
>TRBV15|.|TRBJ1-3
CATSREAAVSGNTIYF
>TRBV28|.|TRBJ2-5
CASSFKRETETQYF